This T cell receptor (beta chain) was found in a study of blood T cells in healthy people across ages. Study results and caveats: Across the age range, TCR beta diversity per million T cells fell in a roughly linear way. Because donor CMV status was unknown, expanded clonotype changes were possibly confounded.

Every donor gave ten milliliters of peripheral blood. The total RNA that was extracted per sample amounted to at least 5 micrograms. As regards this clonotype: As yet, its antigen is unknown. Mismatch with germline at one junction end may stem from a read error.

A second PCR of 7 to 11 cycles used a sample-barcoded 5' primer and a J-beta primer mix. TCRdb called the 5' RACE reads again in MiXCR, with one record for every CDR3 protein. The top ten hold around 2.1% of the sample, which has 1.5 million to 2 million distinct CDR3 sequences, around 50% seen once. This TCR was sampled from a woman aged 40 to 50 in good health. Sequenced material: blood.

The CDR3: CACSGGTGGFGAKNIQYF. The CDR3 DNA follows: TGTGCCTGCAGTGGCGGGACAGGGGGCTTCGGGGCCAAAAACATTCAGTACTTC. This chain connects TRBV9 to TRBJ2-4; TRBD1 agrees at 12 bases. CDR3 size: 18 residues. Germline V gene lookup returns CDR1 SGDLS and CDR2 YYNGEE. Looking up the rest from reference TRBV9 and TRBJ2-4 gives the full variable domain: DSGVTQTPKHLITATGQRVTLRCSPRSGDLSVYWYQQSLDQGLQFLIQYYNGEERAKGNILERFSAQQFPDLHSELNLSSLELGDSALYFCACSGGTGGFGAKNIQYFGAGTRLSVL.